Listed below are T cell receptor beta chains from one sample, sequenced in a study of preoperative IRX-2 immunotherapy in early breast cancer. Here immunoSEQ multiplex PCR was the method, and the copy in TCRdb shows in-frame clones only, minus some. The sample consists of fewer than 25,000 clones, roughly 90% of them appearing once. Specimen: tumor tissue, collected after IRX-2 immunotherapy. Receptors originate from a human donor with breast cancer. CDR3s include the opening cysteine and the closing phenylalanine or tryptophan. Each record gives: clone size, J gene, D gene, V gene, CDR3 DNA, CDR3 protein. A D gene is named only where the DNA matches it firmly. Clone size, where shown, is once, few, many, or a class for clones that have expanded.

>-|TRBJ2-2|-|TRBV7-2
TGTGCCAGCAGCCCCAGCCCGGGACGTCGAGGCACCGGGGAGCTGTTTTTT
CASSPSPGRRGTGELFF
>-|TRBJ1-6|-|TRBV30
TGTGCCTGGAGAGTCCACTCCTATAATTCACCCCTCCACTTT
CAWRVHSYNSPLHF
>-|TRBJ1-2|-|TRBV28
TGTGCCAGCGCTACGGGACTGAACTATGGCTACACCTTC
CASATGLNYGYTF
>-|TRBJ1-3|-|TRBV4-1
TGCGCCAGCAGCCAATTTCTTCGGGCAGGCGGAAACACCATATATTTT
CASSQFLRAGGNTIYF
>-|TRBJ2-2|-|TRBV28
TGTGCCAGCAGAGAGGGAGCGAACACCGGGGAGCTGTTTTTT
CASREGANTGELFF
>few|TRBJ1-3|-|TRBV25-1
TGTGCCAGCAGTGCGACCGACAGGGGAAACACCATATATTTT
CASSATDRGNTIYF
>-|TRBJ2-6|-|TRBV18
TGTGCCAGCTCACCAGGTCAGGCACGTTCTGGGGCCAACGTCCTGACTTTC
CASSPGQARSGANVLTF
>-|TRBJ2-7|TRBD1|TRBV11-3
TGTGCCAGCAGCTTTCTGTCAGGGGGCGAGCAGTACTTC
CASSFLSGGEQYF
>-|TRBJ1-4|-|TRBV9
TGTGCCAGCAGCGTGAAGGGGGGGTTTCGGGAAAAACTGTTTTTT
CASSVKGGFREKLFF
>-|TRBJ2-5|TRBD2|TRBV10-2
TGCGCCAGCAGTGATGCGGGGGGGCCCTGGGAGACCCAGTACTTC
CASSDAGGPWETQYF
>-|TRBJ1-1|-|TRBV9
TGTGCCAGCAGCGTAGGAGGCCTACGAAAGGAAGCTTTCTTT
CASSVGGLRKEAFF
>-|TRBJ2-1|-|TRBV6-5
TGTGCCAGCAGTTCGCCTCGGAAGGGCGAGCAGTTCTTC
CASSSPRKGEQFF
>once|TRBJ2-2|-|TRBV7-3
TGTGCCAGCAGTACGGGGAACGGGGAGCTGTTTTTT
CASSTGNGELFF
>-|TRBJ2-3|TRBD2|TRBV5-1
TGCGCCAGCAGCCCTCGGGGGGATGAGGGCACAGATACGCAGTATTTT
CASSPRGDEGTDTQYF
>-|TRBJ2-1|-|TRBV5-4
TGTGCCAGCAGCTTGGGAGGCGAGACAGCTAAGTTCTTC
CASSLGGETAKFF
>-|TRBJ2-3|-|TRBV5-1
TGCGCCAGCAGCCTCTGGGAGCGGACAGATACGCAGTATTTT
CASSLWERTDTQYF
>-|TRBJ2-2|TRBD2|TRBV5-1
TGCGCCAGCAGCTTGGGTAGCGGGGCTCCCTGGGACGGGGAGCTGTTTTTT
CASSLGSGAPWDGELFF
>once|TRBJ2-1|-|TRBV19
TGTGCCAGTACCAATTTGGGGGGGGGCAACAATGAGCAGTTCTTC
CASTNLGGGNNEQFF
>-|TRBJ1-4|-|TRBV19
TGTGCCAGTAGTATGGGCCTCGGACAGCCAACTAATGAAAAACTGTTTTTT
CASSMGLGQPTNEKLFF
>-|TRBJ1-3|-|TRBV19
TGTGCCAGTAGTATCCTCAGGACAGCTGGAAACACCATATATTTT
CASSILRTAGNTIYF
>-|TRBJ1-1|-|TRBV15
TGTGCCACCCACAACAGGAACATTCGGAACACTGAAGCTTTCTTT
CATHNRNIRNTEAFF
>-|TRBJ2-7|TRBD1|TRBV10-2
TGCGCCAGCAGAACAATAGGACAGGGAGGCTCCTACGAGCAGTACTTC
CASRTIGQGGSYEQYF
>-|TRBJ2-5|TRBD2|TRBV10-3
TGTGCCATCAGTGAGTCCCAGAGGCTAGCGGGGTCGGAGACCCAGTACTTC
CAISESQRLAGSETQYF
>-|TRBJ1-2|-|TRBV6-6
TGTGCCAGCAGCCCTTATATGGGGAGAGGCTACACCTTC
CASSPYMGRGYTF
>-|TRBJ2-5|TRBD1|TRBV27
TGTGCCAGCAGTTTTGGACAGGCCCAGGGAACCCAGTACTTC
CASSFGQAQGTQYF